This TCR beta chain was profiled in a study of blood T cell repertoires in COVID-19. Across the study: Italy, Spain and the United States were the sources of the convalescent and acute COVID-19 samples. The cDNA or gDNA used as material had been derived from T cells, B-cell-depleted T cells, or PBMCs.

In the original analysis: Estimated nucleated cell counts came from reference gene primer amplification. The assay was immunoSEQ multiplex PCR, and TCRdb's table has in-frame clones only and misses some. V and J calls and clone size come straight from that table; D and trimming were deduced from the DNA. Among some 46,000 clones listed, approximately 88% were seen once. The sequence derives from a man in his 60s with active COVID-19. Sequencing input: peripheral blood.

The DNA for the CDR3 is TGTGCCACCCTCGGGTTAGTAGGCTATGGCTACACCTTC. The encoded protein is CATLGLVGYGYTF. The chain carries TRBV6-6 and TRBJ1-2; D not certain. From germline, CDR1 is MNHNY and CDR2 SVGAGI (reference sequence). V lost 10 bases to trimming and J lost 4 bases, with 16 bases between them. CDR3 length: 13 residues.